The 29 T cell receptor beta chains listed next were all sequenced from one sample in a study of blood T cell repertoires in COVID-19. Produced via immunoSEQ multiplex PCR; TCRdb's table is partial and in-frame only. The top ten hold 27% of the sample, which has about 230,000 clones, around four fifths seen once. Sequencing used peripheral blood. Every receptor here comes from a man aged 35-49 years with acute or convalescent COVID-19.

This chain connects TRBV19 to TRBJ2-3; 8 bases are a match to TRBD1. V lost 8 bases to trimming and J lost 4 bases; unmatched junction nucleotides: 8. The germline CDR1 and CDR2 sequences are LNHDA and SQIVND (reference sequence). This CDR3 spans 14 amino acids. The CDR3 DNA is TGTGCCAGTTCGCGACAGGGGTACTCAGATACGCAGTATTTT. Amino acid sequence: CASSRQGYSDTQYF.

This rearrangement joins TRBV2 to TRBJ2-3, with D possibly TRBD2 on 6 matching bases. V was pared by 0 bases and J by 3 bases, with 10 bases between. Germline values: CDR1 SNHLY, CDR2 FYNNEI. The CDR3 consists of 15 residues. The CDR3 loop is CASSEAGGLTDTQYF. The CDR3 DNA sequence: TGTGCCAGCAGTGAAGCTGGGGGGTTAACAGATACGCAGTATTTT.

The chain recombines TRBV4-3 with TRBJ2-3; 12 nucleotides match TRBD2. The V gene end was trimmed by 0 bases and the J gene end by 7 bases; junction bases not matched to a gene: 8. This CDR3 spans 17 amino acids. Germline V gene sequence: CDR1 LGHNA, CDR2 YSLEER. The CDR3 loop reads CASSQELLAGGKNTQYF. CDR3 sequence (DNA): TGCGCCAGCAGCCAAGAGTTGCTAGCGGGAGGGAAAAATACGCAGTATTTT.

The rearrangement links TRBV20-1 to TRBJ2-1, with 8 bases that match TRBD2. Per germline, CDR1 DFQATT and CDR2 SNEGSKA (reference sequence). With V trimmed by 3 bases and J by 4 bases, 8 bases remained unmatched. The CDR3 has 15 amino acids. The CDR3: CSASQWRGAYNEQFF. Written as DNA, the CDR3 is TGCAGTGCTAGTCAATGGCGGGGGGCTTACAATGAGCAGTTCTTC.

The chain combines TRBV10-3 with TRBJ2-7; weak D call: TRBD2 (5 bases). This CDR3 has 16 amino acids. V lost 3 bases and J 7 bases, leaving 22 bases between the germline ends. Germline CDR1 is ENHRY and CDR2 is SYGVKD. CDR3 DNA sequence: TGTGCCATCAGTGATTCCCGGGGTCGCGGCTCGGGGGAGCAGTACTTC. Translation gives CAISDSRGRGSGEQYF.

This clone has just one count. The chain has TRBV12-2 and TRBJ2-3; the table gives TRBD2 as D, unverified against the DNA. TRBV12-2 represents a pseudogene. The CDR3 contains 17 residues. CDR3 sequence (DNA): TGTGCAAGTCGCCCGCTCCTAACTAGTACTAGCACAGATACGCAGTATTTT. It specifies CASRPLLTSTSTDTQYF.

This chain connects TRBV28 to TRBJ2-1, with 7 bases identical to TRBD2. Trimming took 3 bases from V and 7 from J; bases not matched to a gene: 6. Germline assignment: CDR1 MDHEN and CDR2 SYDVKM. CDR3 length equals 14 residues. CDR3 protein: CASSLGGSFNEQFF. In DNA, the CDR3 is TGTGCCAGCAGTTTGGGCGGGAGTTTTAATGAGCAGTTCTTC. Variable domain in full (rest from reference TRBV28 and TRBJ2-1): DVKVTQSSRYLVKRTGEKVFLECVQDMDHENMFWYRQDPGLGLRLIYFSYDVKMKEKGDIPEGYSVSREKKERFSLILESASTNQTSMYLCASSLGGSFNEQFFGPGTRLTVL.

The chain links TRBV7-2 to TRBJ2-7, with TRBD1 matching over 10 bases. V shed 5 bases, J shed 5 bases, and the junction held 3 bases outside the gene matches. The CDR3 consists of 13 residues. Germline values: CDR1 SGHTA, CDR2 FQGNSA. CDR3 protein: CASSRDRGNEQYF. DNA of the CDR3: TGTGCCAGCAGCCGGGACAGGGGTAACGAGCAGTACTTC.

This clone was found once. The CDR3 reads CASSLGEGKNIQYF. CDR3 nucleotide sequence: TGTGCCAGCAGCTTGGGGGAGGGCAAAAACATTCAGTACTTC. The chain uses TRBV7-9 and TRBJ2-4; 7 nucleotides match TRBD2. This CDR3 is built from 14 residues. CDR1 is SEHNR, CDR2 FQNEAQ, per germline (reference sequence). Losses at the gene ends were 3 bases for V and 3 bases for J; bases not matched to a gene: 2.

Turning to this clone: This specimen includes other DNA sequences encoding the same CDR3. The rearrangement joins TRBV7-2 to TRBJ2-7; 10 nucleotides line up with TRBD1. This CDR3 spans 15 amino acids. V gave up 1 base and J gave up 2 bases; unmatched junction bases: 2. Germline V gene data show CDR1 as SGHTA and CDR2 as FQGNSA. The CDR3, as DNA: TGTGCCAGCAGCTTAGTTGGGACAGGGGCCTACGAGCAGTACTTC. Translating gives CASSLVGTGAYEQYF.

The CDR3 nucleotides read TGTGCCACCAGCAGAGCGGTGGCCTACAATGAGCAGTTCTTC. Translated: CATSRAVAYNEQFF. The rearrangement links TRBV15 to TRBJ2-1, with unresolved D. V lost 1 base to trimming and J lost 2 bases, with 6 bases between them. Germline values: CDR1 LNHNV, CDR2 YYDKDF (reference sequence). The CDR3 totals 14 residues.

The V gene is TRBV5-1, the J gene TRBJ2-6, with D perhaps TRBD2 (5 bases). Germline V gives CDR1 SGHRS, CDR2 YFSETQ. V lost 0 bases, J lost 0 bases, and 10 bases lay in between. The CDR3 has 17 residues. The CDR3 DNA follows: TGCGCCAGCAGCTTGGGGGGAGCGGTCTCTGGGGCCAACGTCCTGACTTTC. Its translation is CASSLGGAVSGANVLTF.

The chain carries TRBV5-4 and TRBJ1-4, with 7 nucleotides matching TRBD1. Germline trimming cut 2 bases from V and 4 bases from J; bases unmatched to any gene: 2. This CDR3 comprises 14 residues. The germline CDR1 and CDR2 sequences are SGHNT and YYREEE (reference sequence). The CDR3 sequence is CASSFGQVNEKLFF. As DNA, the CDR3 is TGTGCCAGCAGCTTTGGACAGGTTAATGAAAAACTGTTTTTT.

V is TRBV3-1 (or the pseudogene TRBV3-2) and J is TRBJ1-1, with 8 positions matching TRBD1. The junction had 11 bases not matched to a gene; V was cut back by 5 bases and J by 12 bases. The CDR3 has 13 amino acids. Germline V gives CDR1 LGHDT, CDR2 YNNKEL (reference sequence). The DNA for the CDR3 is TGTGCCAGCAGCGCTCAGGGGGCGTCAGGACCTTTCTTT. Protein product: CASSAQGASGPFF.

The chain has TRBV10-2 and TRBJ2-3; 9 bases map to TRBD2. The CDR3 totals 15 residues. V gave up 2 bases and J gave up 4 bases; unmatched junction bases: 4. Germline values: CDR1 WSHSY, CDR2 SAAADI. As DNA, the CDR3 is TGCGCCAGCAGTGAGGTAGCGGGAGTTTCAGATACGCAGTATTTT. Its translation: CASSEVAGVSDTQYF.

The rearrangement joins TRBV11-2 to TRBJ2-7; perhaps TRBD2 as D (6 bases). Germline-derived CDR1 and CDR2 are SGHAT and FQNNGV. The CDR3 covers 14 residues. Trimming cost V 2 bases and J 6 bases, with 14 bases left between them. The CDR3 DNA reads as TGTGCCAGCAGCTTAAGCGCCGGGAGTCGCGAGCAGTACTTC. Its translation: CASSLSAGSREQYF.

CDR3 in amino acids: CASSSNRDEQYF. CDR3 sequence (DNA): TGTGCCAGCAGCTCCAACAGGGACGAGCAGTACTTC. The gene calls are TRBV7-2 and TRBJ2-7; D may be TRBD1 (6 bases). CDR3 length equals 12 residues. V gave up 4 bases and J gave up 5 bases, with 9 bases separating them. Looked up from germline, CDR1 is SGHTA and CDR2 is FQGNSA. Filled out from reference TRBV7-2 and TRBJ2-7, the complete variable domain reads GAGVSQSPSNKVTEKGKDVELRCDPISGHTALYWYRQSLGQGLEFLIYFQGNSAPDKSGLPSDRFSAERTGGSVSTLTIQRTQQEDSAVYLCASSSNRDEQYFGPGTRLTVT.

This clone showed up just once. In nucleotides, the CDR3 is TGTGCCAGCAGCTTATTACTAGCGGGAGCCGGGGAGCTGTTTTTT. Its protein is CASSLLLAGAGELFF. The chain couples TRBV7-2 to TRBJ2-2, with TRBD2 matching over 11 bases. V lost 2 bases, J lost 6 bases, and 2 bases stayed unmatched. The CDR3 runs to 15 residues. Germline CDR1 and CDR2: SGHTA and FQGNSA.

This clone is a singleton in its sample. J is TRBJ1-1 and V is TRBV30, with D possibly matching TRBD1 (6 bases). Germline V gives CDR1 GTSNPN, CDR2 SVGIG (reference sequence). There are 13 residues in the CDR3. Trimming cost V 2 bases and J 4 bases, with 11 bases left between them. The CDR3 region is CAWSPDSVTEAFF. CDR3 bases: TGTGCCTGGAGTCCGGACAGTGTCACTGAAGCTTTCTTT.

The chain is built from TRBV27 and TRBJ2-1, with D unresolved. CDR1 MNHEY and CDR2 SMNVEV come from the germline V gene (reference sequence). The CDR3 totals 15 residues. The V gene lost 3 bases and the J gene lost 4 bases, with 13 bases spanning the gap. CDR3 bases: TGTGCCAGCAGTTTTCCAGGTGCCGAATACAATGAGCAGTTCTTC. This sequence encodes CASSFPGAEYNEQFF.

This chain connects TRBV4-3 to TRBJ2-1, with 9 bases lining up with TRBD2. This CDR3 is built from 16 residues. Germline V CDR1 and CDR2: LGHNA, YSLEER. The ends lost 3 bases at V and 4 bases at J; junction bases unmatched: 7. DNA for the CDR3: TGCGCCAGCAGCCAGCTAGGACTAGCGCTTTACAATGAGCAGTTCTTC. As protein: CASSQLGLALYNEQFF.

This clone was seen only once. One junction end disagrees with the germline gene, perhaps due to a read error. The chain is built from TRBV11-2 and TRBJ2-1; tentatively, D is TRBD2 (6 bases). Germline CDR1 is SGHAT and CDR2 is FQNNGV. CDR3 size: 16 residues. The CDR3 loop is CASSLGSGDSYTEQFF. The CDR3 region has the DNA TGTGCCAGCAGCTTAGGGAGTGGGGACTCCTACACTGAGCAGTTCTTC.

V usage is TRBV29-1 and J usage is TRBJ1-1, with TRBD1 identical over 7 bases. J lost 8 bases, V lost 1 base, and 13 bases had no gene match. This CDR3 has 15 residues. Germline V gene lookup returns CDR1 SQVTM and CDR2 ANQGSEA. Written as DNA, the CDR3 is TGCAGCGTTGAAGCCCACCCGGACAGGTCTTTCGAAGCTTTCTTT. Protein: CSVEAHPDRSFEAFF.

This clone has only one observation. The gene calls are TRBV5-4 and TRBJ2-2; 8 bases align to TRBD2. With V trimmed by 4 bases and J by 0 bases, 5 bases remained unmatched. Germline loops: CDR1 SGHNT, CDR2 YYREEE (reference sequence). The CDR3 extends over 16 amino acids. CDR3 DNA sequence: TGTGCCAGCAGCCGACTGACTAGCGCGAACACCGGGGAGCTGTTTTTT. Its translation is CASSRLTSANTGELFF.

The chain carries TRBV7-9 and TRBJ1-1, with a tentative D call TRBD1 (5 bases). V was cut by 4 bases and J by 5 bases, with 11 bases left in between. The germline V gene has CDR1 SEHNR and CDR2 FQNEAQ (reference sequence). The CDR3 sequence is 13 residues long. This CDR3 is CASSYLGGTEAFF. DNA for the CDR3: TGTGCCAGCAGCTACCTCGGGGGGACTGAAGCTTTCTTT.

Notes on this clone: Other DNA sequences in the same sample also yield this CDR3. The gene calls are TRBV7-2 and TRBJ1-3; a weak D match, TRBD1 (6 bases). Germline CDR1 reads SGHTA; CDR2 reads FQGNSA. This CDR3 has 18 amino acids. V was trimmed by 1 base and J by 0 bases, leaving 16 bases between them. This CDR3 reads CASSLVSVDRFSGNTIYF. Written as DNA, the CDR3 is TGTGCCAGCAGCTTAGTATCGGTCGACAGGTTCTCTGGAAACACCATATATTTT.

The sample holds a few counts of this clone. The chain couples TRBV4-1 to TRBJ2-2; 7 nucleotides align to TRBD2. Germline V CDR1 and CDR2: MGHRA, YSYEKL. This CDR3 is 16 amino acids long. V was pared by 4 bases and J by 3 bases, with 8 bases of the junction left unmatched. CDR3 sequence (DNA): TGCGCCAGCAGCCGGGGCGGGAGTTCGCACACCGGGGAGCTGTTTTTT. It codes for CASSRGGSSHTGELFF.

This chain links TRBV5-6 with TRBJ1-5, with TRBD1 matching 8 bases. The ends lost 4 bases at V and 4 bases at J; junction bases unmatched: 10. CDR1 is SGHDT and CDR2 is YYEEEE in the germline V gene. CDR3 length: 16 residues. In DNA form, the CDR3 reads TGTGCCAGCAGCCGGGGAGACAGGGGTTGGAATCAGCCCCAGCATTTT. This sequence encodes CASSRGDRGWNQPQHF.

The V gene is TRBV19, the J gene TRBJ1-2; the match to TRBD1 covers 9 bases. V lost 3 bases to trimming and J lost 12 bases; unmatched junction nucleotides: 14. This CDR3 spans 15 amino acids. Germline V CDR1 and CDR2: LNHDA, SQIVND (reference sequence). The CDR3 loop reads CASSIRPPGQGADTF. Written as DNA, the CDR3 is TGTGCCAGTAGTATTCGCCCCCCGGGACAGGGAGCGGACACCTTC.